The present T cell receptor beta chain was sequenced within a study of cytomegalovirus exposure and HLA in healthy donors. Study-level points and caveats: Many donors shared some public TCRs, even though most TCR sequences were rare. In a later analysis, several top co-occurrence clusters appeared linked to parvovirus B19, influenza, CMV and Epstein-Barr virus. Earlier analysis looked at TCR beta V segments, and most were productive about 87% or about 30% of the time.

The J segment lost 1 base and the V segment lost 2 bases, leaving 7 bases of the junction unmatched. The CDR3 runs to 16 residues. The germline gives CDR1 SGHKS, CDR2 YYEKEE (reference sequence). This clone has only one observation. The antigen remains unidentified. PCR amplification relied on 60 Vbeta primers (plus 13 Jbeta primers). Data came from immunoSEQ multiplex PCR; TCRdb stores just in-frame clones and leaves some out. The table lists about 170,000 clones, under 90% of them singletons. The specimen sequenced was PBMCs. This clonotype was obtained from a male donor in good health and CMV-seronegative. The chain uses TRBV5-5 and TRBJ2-3; the match to TRBD1 covers 7 bases. CDR3 sequence: CASSFRPDRGTDTQYF. The CDR3 DNA reads TGTGCCAGCAGCTTCCGACCCGACAGGGGCACAGATACGCAGTATTTT.